This T cell receptor beta chain was found in a study of cytomegalovirus exposure and HLA in healthy donors. Findings and caveats of the study: Presence/absence comparisons presumed near-even sequencing depth among donors. Later analysis identified several of the most significant clusters that appeared linked to common viral pathogens.

Germline trimming cut 5 bases from V and 11 bases from J; bases unmatched to any gene: 14. This CDR3 region has 17 residues. Per the germline V gene, CDR1 is SGHTA and CDR2 is FQGTGA. PCR employed 60 Vbeta and 13 Jbeta primers. The repertoire was sequenced with immunoSEQ multiplex PCR; TCRdb's copy has only in-frame clones and lacks some. The data hold more than 100,000 clones, with 15% observed a single time. This clone was found a few times. The antigen is undetermined. The sequenced material came from PBMCs. This receptor was taken from a woman younger than 35 in good health and CMV-seronegative. V usage is TRBV7-3 and J usage is TRBJ2-3; 15 bases line up with TRBD2. The CDR3 protein is CASSPVQLGLAGGRQYF. DNA of the CDR3: TGTGCCAGCAGCCCAGTCCAACTGGGACTAGCGGGAGGAAGGCAGTATTTT.